These 20 T cell receptor beta chains share one sample of origin, sequenced in a study of neoadjuvant anti-PD-1 for oral cavity cancer (dated by TCRdb to about 2021). Library generation was performed with the immunoSEQ multiplex PCR assay. What TCRdb holds here is the immuneACCESS table cut down to in-frame rearrangements. Part of the clones is not present; checked against another copy, under half of the missing clones reflect an unresolved V gene, and the others are unexplained. This sample gives about 12,000 clones in total; roughly three fifths of them show up just once. The top ten clonotypes cover 2.4% of the sample. The sample's time point, from its label and the paper: before neoadjuvant nivolumab. The sample consisted of PBMCs, taken before nivolumab (anti-PD-1) treatment. These receptors came from a person aged 35 to 85 with oral cavity squamous cell carcinoma.

This clone came up once. The V and J genes are TRBV10-3 and TRBJ2-1; no definite D call. CDR1 is ENHRY, CDR2 SYGVKD, per germline. Trimming removed 0 bases at V and 12 bases at J, with 15 bases between. This CDR3 comprises 14 residues. The CDR3 protein is CAISESALPEGQFF. CDR3 bases: TGTGCCATCAGTGAGTCGGCCCTTCCCGAAGGGCAGTTCTTC.

This clone was detected only once. The genes are TRBV5-1 and TRBJ2-7; 8 nucleotides agree with TRBD1. The CDR3 covers 16 residues. Germline CDR1 and CDR2: SGHRS and YFSETQ. V was clipped by 5 bases and J by 4 bases; unmatched bases: 14. CDR3 residues: CASSFGQGKRTYEQYF. The CDR3 bases are TGCGCCAGCAGTTTTGGACAGGGAAAAAGAACTTACGAGCAGTACTTC.

This clone was recorded a few times. The rearrangement uses TRBV30 and TRBJ1-2; 7 bases align to TRBD1. V shed 0 bases, J shed 3 bases, and the junction held 7 bases outside the gene matches. This CDR3 comprises 15 residues. Germline-derived CDR1 and CDR2 are GTSNPN and SVGIG (reference sequence). CDR3 sequence (DNA): TGTGCCTGGAGTGTAAGTGGGACAGACGACTATGGCTACACCTTC. Residues: CAWSVSGTDDYGYTF. Full variable domain (remainder filled in from reference TRBV30 and TRBJ1-2): SQTIHQWPATLVQPVGSPLSLECTVEGTSNPNLYWYRQAAGRGLQLLFYSVGIGQISSEVPQNLSASRPQDRQFILSSKKLLLSDSGFYLCAWSVSGTDDYGYTFGSGTRLTVV.

This sequence joins TRBV11-2 and TRBJ2-1; a possible D gene is TRBD2 (7 bases). The CDR3 totals 15 residues. Trimming stripped 5 bases from V and 9 bases from J, with 20 bases between. In germline, CDR1 is SGHAT, CDR2 FQNNGV. The CDR3 DNA follows: TGTGCCAGCAGCCCGACTTTGGGGGGGCCGTCTGAGCAGTTCTTC. It specifies CASSPTLGGPSEQFF.

The rearrangement uses TRBV7-8 and TRBJ2-7, with 9 bases aligning to TRBD2. From germline, CDR1 is SGHVS and CDR2 FQNEAQ. V was pared by 5 bases and J by 4 bases, with 9 bases of the junction left unmatched. This CDR3 region has 15 residues. The CDR3 reads CASSDAGGARYEQYF. In nucleotides, the CDR3 is TGTGCCAGCAGCGACGCGGGAGGGGCGCGATACGAGCAGTACTTC. Filled out from reference TRBV7-8 and TRBJ2-7, the complete variable domain reads GAGVSQSPRYKVAKRGQDVALRCDPISGHVSLFWYQQALGQGPEFLTYFQNEAQLDKSGLPSDRFFAERPEGSVSTLKIQRTQQEDSAVYLCASSDAGGARYEQYFGPGTRLTVT.

The count of this clone is one. This rearrangement joins TRBV2 to TRBJ2-7, with D unclear. Per germline, CDR1 SNHLY and CDR2 FYNNEI. V dropped 0 bases and J dropped 2 bases, with 11 bases sitting between them. This CDR3 is 15 amino acids long. Here the CDR3 DNA reads TGTGCCAGCAGTGAAGCCCTACGGTTAACCTACGAGCAGTACTTC. This codes for CASSEALRLTYEQYF.

The rearrangement uses TRBV6-1 and TRBJ1-1, with 8 positions matching TRBD1. CDR3 size: 15 residues. V gave up 5 bases and J gave up 4 bases; unmatched junction bases: 9. The germline gives CDR1 MNHNS, CDR2 SASEGT. The CDR3 coding sequence is TGTGCCAGCAGTAGAGGACAGGGAAAGGCCACTGAAGCTTTCTTT. Its protein is CASSRGQGKATEAFF.

This sequence joins TRBV9 and TRBJ2-3; D is uncertain. Germline CDR1 and CDR2: SGDLS and YYNGEE. V was cut by 3 bases and J by 0 bases, with 14 bases left in between. CDR3 length: 16 amino acids. The CDR3 nucleotides read TGTGCCAGCAGCGAGACTCCGGGTGTCAGCACAGATACGCAGTATTTT. Protein sequence: CASSETPGVSTDTQYF.

The rearrangement joins TRBV15 to TRBJ1-5; 7 nucleotides line up with TRBD1. The CDR3 is 15 residues long. Germline CDR1 is LNHNV and CDR2 is YYDKDF (reference sequence). V shed 4 bases, J shed 2 bases, and the junction held 5 bases outside the gene matches. CDR3 sequence: CATSKNGQGNQPQHF. The DNA of the CDR3 is TGTGCCACCAGCAAAAACGGACAGGGCAATCAGCCCCAGCATTTT.

CDR3 DNA sequence: TGTGCCAGCAGCCAAGGGAAGGGTAGGGATTCACCCCTCCACTTT. Translated, it gives CASSQGKGRDSPLHF. The genes are TRBV4-2 and TRBJ1-6; no clear D gene. Germline CDR1 is LGHNA and CDR2 is YNFKEQ. Trimming pared 1 base from V and 8 bases from J, leaving 12 bases between. The CDR3 totals 15 residues.

This clone showed up just a few times. The gene calls are TRBV11-3 and TRBJ1-3; D gene unclear. This CDR3 comprises 12 residues. Trimming left V 1 base short and J 3 bases short, with 1 base between. Per germline, CDR1 SGHNT and CDR2 YENEEA. Here the CDR3 reads CASSLGGNTIYF. CDR3 nucleotides: TGTGCCAGCAGCTTAGGTGGAAACACCATATATTTT.

The chain uses TRBV2 and TRBJ1-1; D remains unclear. This CDR3 contains 14 residues. Germline-derived CDR1 and CDR2 are SNHLY and FYNNEI. V dropped 5 bases and J dropped 1 base, with 11 bases sitting between them. CDR3 residues: CASSKQRKNTEAFF. The CDR3, as DNA: TGTGCCAGCAGTAAACAACGCAAGAACACTGAAGCTTTCTTT.

The chain combines TRBV7-2 with TRBJ2-3; D is possibly TRBD2 (6 bases). V dropped 1 base and J dropped 6 bases, with 14 bases sitting between them. The germline V gene encodes CDR1 SGHTA and CDR2 FQGNSA. The CDR3 loop spans 15 amino acids. The CDR3 nucleotides read TGTGCCAGCAGCTTAGAGAGACTTCGGGGGGATACGCAGTATTTT. It is translated as CASSLERLRGDTQYF. Together with reference TRBV7-2 and TRBJ2-3, the CDR3 gives the full variable domain: GAGVSQSPSNKVTEKGKDVELRCDPISGHTALYWYRQSLGQGLEFLIYFQGNSAPDKSGLPSDRFSAERTGGSVSTLTIQRTQQEDSAVYLCASSLERLRGDTQYFGPGTRLTVL.

The chain joins TRBV15 to TRBJ1-4, with D perhaps TRBD1 (5 bases). Trimming took 0 bases from V and 7 from J, leaving 12 bases between them. The CDR3 runs 15 residues. Germline V lookup: CDR1 LNHNV, CDR2 YYDKDF (reference sequence). The CDR3 region has the DNA TGTGCCACCAGCAGAGACCCGGGACGAGGTGAAAAACTGTTTTTT. This encodes CATSRDPGRGEKLFF.

This clone was seen a single time. This chain links TRBV5-4 with TRBJ2-5, with D perhaps matching TRBD1 or TRBD2 (5 bases each). The germline V gene encodes CDR1 SGHNT and CDR2 YYREEE (reference sequence). The CDR3 consists of 15 residues. Trimming took 0 bases from V and 1 from J, leaving 10 bases between them. The CDR3 reads CASSLVSGTQETQYF. In DNA form, the CDR3 reads TGTGCCAGCAGCTTGGTTTCCGGGACCCAAGAGACCCAGTACTTC.

The chain carries TRBV10-3 and TRBJ1-1, with D tentatively TRBD1 (5 bases). Germline-derived CDR1 and CDR2 are ENHRY and SYGVKD. This CDR3 comprises 15 residues. The V end was cut by 2 bases, the J end by 4 bases, with 14 bases between. DNA of the CDR3: TGTGCCATCAGTGAGGGGAAGGGGTGGGCCACTGAAGCTTTCTTT. Protein sequence: CAISEGKGWATEAFF.

V usage is TRBV4-1 and J usage is TRBJ2-7, with a tentative D call TRBD2 (6 bases). Germline CDR1 reads MGHRA; CDR2 reads YSYEKL. Between the trimmed V and J ends, which lost 0 bases and 2 bases, there was a span of 14 bases. The CDR3 runs to 16 residues. CDR3 DNA sequence: TGCGCCAGCAGCCAAGATCGGGGGTCCTTGACCTACGAGCAGTACTTC. Translation: CASSQDRGSLTYEQYF.

This sequence joins TRBV5-1 and TRBJ1-2, with D tentatively TRBD1 (6 bases). Trimming took 4 bases from V and 4 from J, leaving 11 bases between them. From germline, CDR1 is SGHRS and CDR2 YFSETQ. The CDR3 totals 13 residues. This chain's CDR3 is CASSLPDSYGYTF. CDR3 coding DNA: TGCGCCAGCAGCCTACCGGACAGCTATGGCTACACCTTC.

The chain uses TRBV9 and TRBJ2-3; the D is unclear. Trimming took 0 bases from V and 1 from J, leaving 6 bases between them. The CDR3 length is 14 residues. Germline values: CDR1 SGDLS, CDR2 YYNGEE. The CDR3 DNA sequence: TGTGCCAGCAGCGTAGGTTCAGGCACAGATACGCAGTATTTT. Protein sequence: CASSVGSGTDTQYF.

This clone came up a few times. The gene calls are TRBV2 and TRBJ1-2, with D unresolved. The V and J ends lost 1 base and 0 bases respectively, with 3 bases between them. There are 13 residues in the CDR3. Germline CDR1 is SNHLY and CDR2 is FYNNEI. The CDR3 protein is CASSEGANYGYTF. In DNA, the CDR3 is TGTGCCAGCAGTGAAGGGGCTAACTATGGCTACACCTTC.